This TCR beta chain is from a study of blood T cells in healthy people across ages (dated by TCRdb to the mid-2010s). Some background on the complete study: In model experiments, template switching captured about one uniquely barcoded TCR beta cDNA molecule for every two T cells. To track age-related changes in TCR beta repertoire diversity, the study relied on deep sequencing normalized with unique cDNA molecular identifiers. Using the same blood draw, the study looked at two additional independent replicas of 1 million unique cDNA reads for two donors, one aged 18 to 29 and the other aged 80 or older. To avoid experimental bias, donors of different ages were distributed randomly across sequencing lanes. Four age groups were formed from the donors: young (average roughly 15 years), middle-aged (approximately 42), aged (roughly 59) and long-lived (around 82). The investigation overall reported the following: Observed TCR beta diversity per million T cells fell roughly linearly with age, and a significant reduction was already apparent by age around 39. Estimates of total diversity from one million sequenced T cells were regarded as lower bounds and underestimates. Compared with the aged group, the long-lived group had more naive CD4+ T cells, fewer expanded clones and increased TCR diversity, suggesting age selection. Since profiling was done on bulk unsorted PBMCs, naive and antigen-experienced compartments could not be conclusively compared. The percentage of naive T cells measured by flow cytometry correlated strongly with observed TCR beta diversity. Donor CMV infection status was unknown, potentially confounding age-related changes in expanded clonotypes.

This clonotype has only a few counts. It lacks a known antigen. Base-call qualities are not available, and no considerably larger clone is one nucleotide away. Donors were roughly 40 systemically healthy Caucasian individuals from Russia aged roughly 6 to 90 years. Each donor gave ten milliliters of peripheral blood, collected into EDTA-treated Vacutainer tubes. Ficoll-Paque density-gradient centrifugation was used to isolate PBMCs, with at least 7 million obtained per sample. Total RNA, at least 5 micrograms per sample, was extracted from PBMCs with Trizol reagent. For every donor, flow cytometry on a PBMC aliquot measured the percentage of naive CD45RAhigh/CD27high T cells. Its CDR3 holds 16 amino acids, cysteine through phenylalanine. The kept DNA is CDR3 alone, 48 bases in frame from the first base. Trimming leaves V shorter by 3 bases and J shorter by 2 bases, with the junction holding 6 bases beyond the gene matches. CDR1 and CDR2 were assigned from the germline V gene (reference sequence) as LGHDT and YNNKEL.

The library was made by 5' RACE. Sequencing took place on an Illumina HiSeq 2500. A second PCR of roughly 7 to 12 cycles was performed with a sample-barcoded 5' primer and a J-beta primer mix. Each TCR beta cDNA molecule received a unique molecular identifier from a template-switch 5' adaptor carrying 12 random nucleotides. At least 3 million CDR3-containing paired-end reads were obtained from each sample. First-strand cDNA was synthesized from all RNA with the Mint cDNA synthesis kit, primed by a TRBC-specific oligonucleotide. All cDNA was treated with uracil-DNA glycosylase and then went through a first 18-cycle PCR with the universal primers M1SS and BC2_uni_R. The study's own analysis went as follows. Normalization of each sample was performed by random selection of 1 million high-quality reads, each carrying a distinct molecular identifier. Reads sharing molecular identifiers were discarded rather than binned into consensus sequences. MiTCR, run with a Q25 quality threshold and the strictest error-elimination algorithm, handled CDR3 identification, clonotype clustering and error correction. A nonparametric unseen species model with Euler transformation was used to estimate a lower bound on total TCR beta diversity. TCRdb applied fastp at Q25 and MiXCR to the public reads, then kept only in-frame beta chains. Rows matching on CDR3 protein sequence are summarized as one entry with the most common DNA and genes. TCRdb, rather than the study authors, made the V and J calls. Here the sample has about 1.4 million distinct CDR3 sequences; approximately 63% occur a single time. The biggest ten clones account for approximately 7% of the sample.

Sequencing was carried out using blood. The chain couples TRBV3-1 to TRBJ2-2; 7 of the junction bases match TRBD2. The sequence was collected from a man between 18 and 29 years old in good health. The DNA sequence follows: TGTGCCAGCAGCCAGATGCCGGGACTAAACACCGGGGAGCTGTTTTTT. The encoded protein is CASSQMPGLNTGELFF.